These 23 T cell receptor delta chains share one sample of origin, sequenced in a study of γδ T cells in repeated Plasmodium falciparum infection. Bulk repertoires came from Vgamma9/Vdelta2+ or Vdelta2-negative gammadelta T cells flow-sorted from PBMC. TCRdb reapplied CATT to the multiplex PCR reads. Of 75,000 to 95,000 delta-chain clones listed, 0.75% to 1% are singletons. The sequencing input was gamma-delta T cells from blood. The receptor source for this set is a pool of human donors (malaria-infected and uninfected, not separated).

This clone was counted a few times. The protein given by TCRdb reflects a much larger clone and differs at residue 13 from this DNA's translation, likely from a read error; the protein shown is the DNA's translation. The chain carries TRDV2 and TRDJ1; 7 nucleotides line up with TRDD3. Assignment of the J gene here rests on matching the DNA to germline, because TCRdb gives none. Germline lookup yields CDR1 GEAIGNYY and CDR2 EKD. This CDR3 comprises 20 residues. Losses at the gene ends were 4 bases for V and 6 bases for J; bases not matched to a gene: 28. The CDR3 region is CACDTQLRLFKGIGVNKLIF. Here the CDR3 DNA reads TGTGCCTGTGATACGCAGCTCCGCCTATTCAAGGGGATAGGGGTAAATAAACTCATCTTT.

This clone came up a few times. TCRdb's protein, taken from a much larger clone, differs from this DNA's translation at residue 13, likely owing to a read error; the protein displayed comes from the DNA. The chain has TRDV1 and TRDJ2, with 10 bases aligning to TRDD3. Here the J gene came from matching the DNA to germline, since TCRdb omits it. V was clipped by 2 bases and J by 4 bases; unmatched bases: 31. Germline lookup yields CDR1 TSWWSYY and CDR2 QGS. The CDR3 consists of 25 residues. The CDR3 region is CALGEKFPRVALPGDTGRWTAQLFF. CDR3 DNA: TGTGCTCTTGGGGAAAAATTCCCCAGAGTTGCCTTACCGGGGGATACGGGGAGGTGGACAGCACAACTCTTCTTT.

This clone was seen ten or more times. The same CDR3 also results from other DNA sequences found in this sample. J is TRDJ1 and V is TRDV1, with 8 bases aligning to TRDD3. The CDR3 has 19 residues. The V segment lost 2 bases and the J segment 5 bases; nucleotides outside the gene matches: 19. Germline V CDR1 and CDR2: TSWWSYY, QGS. The CDR3 sequence is CALGEWPHGSGIRWDKLIF. The CDR3, as DNA: TGTGCTCTTGGGGAATGGCCCCACGGAAGCGGGATACGCTGGGATAAACTCATCTTT.

Turning to this clone: A read error is the likely source, as a far larger clone sits one nucleotide away. This specimen includes other DNA sequences encoding the same CDR3. The chain is built from TRDV1 and TRDJ1; 7 bases fit TRDD3. TCRdb lists no J gene, so it was determined here by aligning the DNA to germline. Germline CDR1 reads TSWWSYY; CDR2 reads QGS. CDR3 length: 19 amino acids. V gave up 3 bases and J gave up 0 bases; unmatched junction bases: 16. CDR3 amino acids: CALGDSHRSGYVYTDKLIF. DNA of the CDR3: TGTGCTCTTGGGGACTCTCATCGAAGTGGATACGTATACACCGATAAACTCATCTTT.

As to this clone: For this DNA, TCRdb reports the protein of a much larger clone, which diverges at residue 7, most likely from a read error; the protein presented here is translated directly from the DNA. The chain employs TRDV2 and TRDJ1; D perhaps matches TRDD3 (6 bases). No J segment appears in TCRdb, so it was assigned here by matching the sequence to germline. Germline V gene lookup returns CDR1 GEAIGNYY and CDR2 EKD. Trimming removed 2 bases from V and 0 bases from J, with 21 bases in between. The CDR3 has 18 residues. CDR3 in amino acids: CACDRVPGDPTYTDKLIF. The CDR3 nucleotides read TGTGCCTGTGACAGAGTACCGGGGGACCCCACTTACACCGATAAACTCATCTTT.

This clone appeared a few times. A far larger clone differs by one base, so this is likely a read error. The same CDR3 is also encoded by other DNA sequences in this sample. The genes are TRDV2 and TRDJ1; 8 bases agree with TRDD3. The J gene was missing in TCRdb and was found by matching the end of the DNA to germline. After removal of 0 bases from V and 0 bases from J, the junction contained 29 bases not matched to a gene. Looked up from germline, CDR1 is GEAIGNYY and CDR2 is EKD. This CDR3 spans 24 amino acids. CDR3 in amino acids: CACDTVGPTPPSGGPPSYTDKLIF. As DNA, the CDR3 is TGTGCCTGTGACACCGTCGGTCCTACACCACCGTCTGGGGGACCCCCCTCGTACACCGATAAACTCATCTTT.

A remark on this clone: The protein in TCRdb stems from a much larger clone and differs at residue 4 from this DNA's translation, likely a read error; here the protein is translated from the DNA. The chain carries TRDV2 and TRDJ1; 10 bases match TRDD3. TCRdb offers no J gene call, so here the DNA was matched to germline to obtain one. J gave up 3 bases and V 5 bases, and 8 bases lay outside the gene matches. Germline V gene lookup returns CDR1 GEAIGNYY and CDR2 EKD. There are 15 residues in the CDR3. Here the CDR3 reads CACGLLGDNADKLIF. CDR3 in DNA: TGTGCCTGTGGCCTGCTGGGGGATAATGCCGATAAACTCATCTTT.

For this clone: A far larger clone is a single base away, which makes a read error likely. Other nucleotide sequences in the sample specify the same CDR3. The rearrangement links TRDV2 to TRDJ1, with 8 bases that match TRDD3. The J gene was not available in TCRdb and was assigned here by matching the DNA to germline segments. The trim removed 5 bases at V and 2 bases at J, leaving 12 bases unmatched. The CDR3 runs to 16 residues. CDR1 is GEAIGNYY, CDR2 EKD, per germline. CDR3 sequence reads: CACGPGIRVVTDKLIF. The CDR3 nucleotides read TGTGCCTGTGGCCCAGGGATACGCGTGGTTACCGATAAACTCATCTTT.

A few counts support this clone. The protein TCRdb gives is from a much larger clone and does not agree with this DNA's translation at residue 17, likely a read error; the protein shown here comes from the DNA. The chain has TRDV1 and TRDJ1; TRDD3 aligns across 10 bases. Germline V lookup: CDR1 TSWWSYY, CDR2 QGS. V shed 0 bases and J 0 bases; nucleotides not matched to a gene: 31. CDR3 length: 26 amino acids. CDR3 DNA sequence: TGTGCTCTTGGGGAACTATCCCTACGCCGTACTGGGGGATTTGGGGTCTCATTGGGTTACACCGATAAACTCATCTTT. Protein sequence: CALGELSLRRTGGFGVSLGYTDKLIF.

This clone occurred a few times. The protein recorded in TCRdb matches a much larger clone and deviates from this DNA's translation at residue 4, suggesting a read error; the protein here is obtained by translating the DNA. The chain links TRDV2 to TRDJ1, with 8 bases aligning to TRDD3. V lost 5 bases and J lost 0; bases outside the gene matches: 10. CDR3 length equals 16 residues. CDR1 GEAIGNYY and CDR2 EKD come from the germline V gene. Here the CDR3 reads CACVPRTGGDTDKLIF. The CDR3 bases are TGTGCCTGTGTCCCACGTACTGGGGGGGACACCGATAAACTCATCTTT.

This clone turned up a few times. The TCRdb protein comes from a much larger clone and disagrees with this DNA's translation at residue 11, likely due to a read error; the protein given here is derived from the DNA. This chain connects TRDV2 to TRDJ1; TRDD3 might be the D (5 bases). TCRdb gives no J gene; it was assigned here by matching the DNA to germline. V shed 5 bases and J shed 0 bases, with 27 bases lying between them. The CDR3 spans 19 residues. CDR1 and CDR2 from the germline V gene are GEAIGNYY and EKD. As DNA, the CDR3 is TGTGCCTGTGTCGGATTAGACGGATTACTGGAGGACTACACCGATAAACTCATCTTT. Protein: CACVGLDGLLEDYTDKLIF.

V and J are TRDV1 and TRDJ1; TRDD3 aligns across 10 bases. CDR1 and CDR2 from the germline V gene are TSWWSYY and QGS. V lost 4 bases and J lost 1; bases outside the gene matches: 21. This CDR3 has 21 residues. CDR3 DNA: TGTGCTCTTGGGGGACCAGATCCTACTGTTATCGGGGGATACGGCACCGATAAACTCATCTTT. As protein: CALGGPDPTVIGGYGTDKLIF.

About this clone itself: A far larger clone is off by one base, so a read error is likely. Other nucleotide sequences from this sample produce the same CDR3. The V and J genes are TRDV1 and TRDJ1; 7 nucleotides agree with TRDD3. TCRdb leaves out the J gene; it was filled in here by matching the DNA to germline. Germline V gene lookup returns CDR1 TSWWSYY and CDR2 QGS. The length of the CDR3 is 18 residues. V lost 3 bases and J lost 3; bases outside the gene matches: 16. The CDR3 nucleotides read TGTGCTCTTGGGGACGCTTTCCTGTCGAGGGATACAGCCGATAAACTCATCTTT. Translation gives CALGDAFLSRDTADKLIF.

This clone was counted between two and nine times. The mismatch at residue 15 between this DNA's translation and the TCRdb protein of a much larger clone likely reflects a read error; the protein shown is translated from the DNA. CDR3 in amino acids: CACDTVSTGGSYTDRLIF. The CDR3 DNA follows: TGTGCCTGTGACACCGTTTCTACTGGGGGATCGTACACCGATAGACTCATCTTT. The V and J genes are TRDV2 and TRDJ1; 10 positions match TRDD3. TCRdb carries no J gene annotation; the J gene was assigned here by matching the DNA with germline. The CDR3 totals 18 residues. Germline CDR1 GEAIGNYY, CDR2 EKD.

This clone was counted a few times. The TCRdb record carries a much larger clone's protein, which differs from this DNA's translation at residue 5; a read error is the likely cause, and the protein listed here is the DNA translation. The chain uses TRDV2 and TRDJ3; no clear D gene. No J segment appears in TCRdb, so it was assigned here by matching the sequence to germline. Trimming shortened V by 2 bases and J by 3 bases, and 1 base separated the two germline ends. CDR1 and CDR2 (germline): GEAIGNYY, EKD. CDR3 length: 13 residues. CDR3: CACDIWDTRQMFF. The CDR3 DNA follows: TGTGCCTGTGACATCTGGGACACCCGACAGATGTTTTTC.

Notes on this clone: This likely came from a read error, as a far larger clone is one base away. Other DNA sequences in this sample translate to the same CDR3. The rearrangement uses TRDV2 and TRDJ1; TRDD3 matches 10 bases. TCRdb offers no J gene call, so here the DNA was matched to germline to obtain one. Germline V CDR1 and CDR2: GEAIGNYY, EKD. The CDR3 is 15 amino acids. The V gene end was trimmed by 5 bases and the J gene end by 5 bases; junction bases not matched to a gene: 10. The CDR3: CACVELGDREDKLIF. The CDR3 coding sequence is TGTGCCTGTGTCGAACTGGGGGATCGAGAGGATAAACTCATCTTT.

This clone appeared a few times. TCRdb's protein, taken from a much larger clone, differs from this DNA's translation at residue 9, likely owing to a read error; the protein displayed comes from the DNA. J is TRDJ1 and V is TRDV1; D is perhaps TRDD3 (5 bases). Assignment of the J gene here rests on matching the DNA to germline, because TCRdb gives none. The germline V gene encodes CDR1 TSWWSYY and CDR2 QGS. This CDR3 region has 19 residues. Trimming cost V 0 bases and J 4 bases, with 24 bases left between them. The CDR3 reads CALGELPQSGPMSNDKLIF. The CDR3 DNA follows: TGTGCTCTTGGGGAACTCCCCCAATCTGGGCCGATGTCTAACGATAAACTCATCTTT.

This clone has at least ten counts. A far larger clone is off by one base, so a read error is likely. Other DNA sequences of this sample code for an identical CDR3. The V and J genes are TRDV2 and TRDJ1; D gene unclear. Germline values: CDR1 GEAIGNYY, CDR2 EKD. The CDR3 runs to 16 residues. The ends were cut back, 0 bases at V and 2 bases at J, with 15 bases in the middle. CDR3 loop: CACDTIQGLGTDKLIF. CDR3 DNA: TGTGCCTGTGACACCATTCAAGGCCTAGGGACCGATAAACTCATCTTT.

In this sample, this clone turned up a few times. TCRdb's protein, taken from a much larger clone, differs from this DNA's translation at residue 24, likely owing to a read error; the protein displayed comes from the DNA. The chain combines TRDV1 with TRDJ1; 11 nucleotides align to TRDD3. Looked up from germline, CDR1 is TSWWSYY and CDR2 is QGS. The CDR3 has 26 amino acids. Written as DNA, the CDR3 is TGTGCTCTTGGGGAACTGGTCCCAATCCTTCCCTTACTGGGGGATAATGAGGGTGCGGGCACCGATAAACACATCTTT. Protein: CALGELVPILPLLGDNEGAGTDKHIF.

Regarding this clone: This likely stems from a read error, as it lies one base from a far larger clone. This sample includes further DNA sequences coding for the same CDR3. The chain links TRDV2 to TRDJ1, with D perhaps assigned TRDD2 or TRDD3 (5 bases each). TCRdb supplies no J gene; here it was assigned by aligning the nucleotide sequence to germline. The CDR3 loop spans 15 amino acids. V was pared by 3 bases and J by 0 bases, with 13 bases between. Germline values: CDR1 GEAIGNYY, CDR2 EKD. DNA of the CDR3: TGTGCCTGTGACCCTACGCTGGGCCACACCGATAAACTCATCTTT. Protein sequence: CACDPTLGHTDKLIF.

This clone occurred many times. The TCRdb record carries a much larger clone's protein, which differs from this DNA's translation at residue 17; a read error is the likely cause, and the protein listed here is the DNA translation. CDR3 loop: CACDTNFPGDTTPYTDELIF. CDR3 nucleotides: TGTGCCTGTGACACCAATTTTCCGGGGGATACGACTCCGTACACCGATGAACTCATCTTT. The chain uses TRDV2 and TRDJ1, with 10 bases fitting TRDD3. This CDR3 is built from 20 residues. Germline V gene lookup returns CDR1 GEAIGNYY and CDR2 EKD.

A few counts support this clone. A far larger clone is just one base off, so this is likely a read error. Other DNA sequences in this sample translate to the same CDR3. The CDR3 loop is CACDRLGDTRTDKLIF. For the CDR3, the DNA is TGCGCCTGTGATCGACTGGGGGATACTCGCACCGATAAACTCATCTTT. This chain joins TRDV2 and TRDJ1; 12 nucleotides match TRDD3. TCRdb supplies no J gene; here it was assigned by aligning the nucleotide sequence to germline. CDR1 is GEAIGNYY and CDR2 is EKD in the germline V gene. CDR3 size: 16 residues.

Details on this clone: For this DNA, TCRdb reports the protein of a much larger clone, which diverges at residue 11, most likely from a read error; the protein presented here is translated directly from the DNA. This chain uses TRDV2 with TRDJ1; 9 nucleotides align to TRDD3. As TCRdb names no J gene, one was assigned here on the basis of a DNA match to germline. This CDR3 contains 18 residues. The V segment lost 2 bases and the J segment 0 bases; nucleotides outside the gene matches: 12. The germline V gene encodes CDR1 GEAIGNYY and CDR2 EKD. The CDR3 region has the DNA TGTGCCTGTGACAAACTGGGGGACGACGCTTCGTACACCGATAAACTCATCTTT. Translating it yields CACDKLGDDASYTDKLIF.